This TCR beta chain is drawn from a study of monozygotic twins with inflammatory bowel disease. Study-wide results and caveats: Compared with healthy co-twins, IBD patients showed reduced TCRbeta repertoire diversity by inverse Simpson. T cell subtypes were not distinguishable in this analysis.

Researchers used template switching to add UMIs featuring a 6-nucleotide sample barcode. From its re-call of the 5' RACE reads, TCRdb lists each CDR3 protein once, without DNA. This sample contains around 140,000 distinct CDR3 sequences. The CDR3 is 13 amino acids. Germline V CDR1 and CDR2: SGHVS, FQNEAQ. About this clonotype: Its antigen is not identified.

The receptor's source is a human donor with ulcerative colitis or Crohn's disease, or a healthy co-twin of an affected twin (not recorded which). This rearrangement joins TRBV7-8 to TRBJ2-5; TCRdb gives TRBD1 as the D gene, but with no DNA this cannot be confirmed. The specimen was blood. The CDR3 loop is CASSFRVMETQYF.